Below are 30 T cell receptor beta chains sequenced from a single sample in a study of blood T cell repertoires in COVID-19. The repertoire was sequenced with immunoSEQ multiplex PCR; TCRdb's copy has only in-frame clones and lacks some. Found here are 30,000 to 40,000 clones, 65% to 90% of them singletons; the top ten hold 15% to 20%. Sequenced: peripheral blood. The receptors stem from a woman aged 55 to 70 with active COVID-19.

The gene calls are TRBV5-1 and TRBJ2-1; 11 positions agree with TRBD2. V lost 2 bases to trimming and J lost 12 bases; unmatched junction nucleotides: 13. Looked up from germline, CDR1 is SGHRS and CDR2 is YFSETQ. The CDR3 runs 16 residues. DNA of the CDR3: TGCGCCAGCAGCTTTCTTCAGAGCACTAGCGGGGGACCGCAGTTCTTC. It is translated as CASSFLQSTSGGPQFF.

This clone was seen a few times. The chain combines TRBV7-8 with TRBJ2-7; a possible D gene is TRBD2 (7 bases). Trimming cost V 2 bases and J 2 bases, with 19 bases left between them. Germline assignment: CDR1 SGHVS and CDR2 FQNEAQ. The CDR3 length is 17 residues. In nucleotides, the CDR3 is TGTGCCAGCAGCTTATCAAGCGGGACACACATTCCCTACGAGCAGTACTTC. The encoded protein is CASSLSSGTHIPYEQYF. The variable domain in full, with the rest retrieved from reference TRBV7-8 and TRBJ2-7, is GAGVSQSPRYKVAKRGQDVALRCDPISGHVSLFWYQQALGQGPEFLTYFQNEAQLDKSGLPSDRFFAERPEGSVSTLKIQRTQQEDSAVYLCASSLSSGTHIPYEQYFGPGTRLTVT.

This sequence joins TRBV19 and TRBJ1-5; TRBD1 aligns across 7 bases. The trim removed 6 bases at V and 0 bases at J, leaving 5 bases unmatched. Germline-derived CDR1 and CDR2 are LNHDA and SQIVND (reference sequence). The CDR3 runs 15 residues. The CDR3 loop reads CASSPGTASNQPQHF. The CDR3 bases are TGTGCCAGTAGCCCAGGGACAGCTAGCAATCAGCCCCAGCATTTT. Combining the CDR3 with reference TRBV19 and TRBJ1-5 gives the whole variable domain DGGITQSPKYLFRKEGQNVTLSCEQNLNHDAMYWYRQDPGQGLRLIYYSQIVNDFQKGDIAEGYSVSREKKESFPLTVTSAQKNPTAFYLCASSPGTASNQPQHFGDGTRLSIL.

V and J are TRBV28 and TRBJ2-2; 9 bases match TRBD2. This CDR3 is 13 amino acids long. The germline CDR1 and CDR2 sequences are MDHEN and SYDVKM. With 6 bases clipped from V and 6 bases from J, the junction kept 2 bases outside the gene matches. The DNA for the CDR3 is TGTGCCAGCAGCTTAGCGGGGGCCGGGGAGCTGTTTTTT. Translation: CASSLAGAGELFF.

V is TRBV28 and J is TRBJ2-1; 9 bases map to TRBD2. This CDR3 contains 15 residues. Germline assignment: CDR1 MDHEN and CDR2 SYDVKM. V gave up 7 bases and J gave up 6 bases; unmatched junction bases: 10. Here the CDR3 reads CASNGSGRRINEQFF. The CDR3 DNA is TGTGCCAGCAATGGAAGCGGGAGGAGGATCAATGAGCAGTTCTTC. Full variable domain (rest looked up from reference TRBV28 and TRBJ2-1): DVKVTQSSRYLVKRTGEKVFLECVQDMDHENMFWYRQDPGLGLRLIYFSYDVKMKEKGDIPEGYSVSREKKERFSLILESASTNQTSMYLCASNGSGRRINEQFFGPGTRLTVL.

The rearrangement links TRBV3-1 (or the pseudogene TRBV3-2) to TRBJ1-1; D not certain. Germline loops: CDR1 LGHDT, CDR2 YNNKEL (reference sequence). The CDR3 is 13 residues long. The germline V and J ends were trimmed by 0 bases and 10 bases, with 12 bases remaining between them. The CDR3 bases are TGTGCCAGCAGCCAAGATGCGGGGAGAAGAGCTTTCTTT. This sequence encodes CASSQDAGRRAFF.

The gene calls are TRBV5-1 and TRBJ1-2; tentative D call: TRBD1 (6 bases). With 4 bases removed from V and 8 bases from J, the gap between germline ends came to 12 bases. The length of the CDR3 is 12 residues. Germline values: CDR1 SGHRS, CDR2 YFSETQ. The CDR3 DNA is TGCGCCAGCAGCCAAGACAGGAGCGGCTACACCTTC. It is translated as CASSQDRSGYTF.

This clone has just a few counts. The V call is TRBV18, the J call TRBJ2-3; TRBD1 agrees at 7 bases. The junction had 3 bases not matched to a gene; V was cut back by 5 bases and J by 4 bases. CDR1 is KGHSH, CDR2 LQKENI, per germline. The length of the CDR3 is 13 residues. The CDR3 here is CASSLDRADTQYF. CDR3 bases: TGTGCCAGCTCATTAGACAGGGCAGATACGCAGTATTTT.

This clone has a single count. This chain links TRBV28 with TRBJ2-7; D unresolved. Germline loops: CDR1 MDHEN, CDR2 SYDVKM. The germline V and J ends were trimmed by 7 bases and 0 bases, with 7 bases remaining between them. The length of the CDR3 is 12 residues. CDR3 in amino acids: CASNADSYEQYF. Here the CDR3 DNA reads TGTGCCAGCAACGCAGACTCCTACGAGCAGTACTTC.

The CDR3 loop is CASSSYSSGNTIYF. The CDR3 DNA follows: TGTGCCAGCAGCTCGTATTCCTCTGGAAACACCATATATTTT. V and J are TRBV5-4 and TRBJ1-3; D not certain. Deletions cut 3 bases from V and 0 bases from J, with 7 bases between. The CDR3 totals 14 residues. CDR1 and CDR2 from the germline V gene are SGHNT and YYREEE (reference sequence).

V usage is TRBV10-3 and J usage is TRBJ1-2, with D possibly matching TRBD1 (6 bases). Trimming took 4 bases from V and 3 from J, leaving 15 bases between them. Germline V lookup: CDR1 ENHRY, CDR2 SYGVKD. There are 15 residues in the CDR3. DNA for the CDR3: TGTGCCATCAGTGGAACAGGGTCGGTGTACTATGGCTACACCTTC. It yields the protein CAISGTGSVYYGYTF.

This sequence joins TRBV5-1 and TRBJ1-2; 7 nucleotides match TRBD1. This CDR3 is 14 amino acids long. J gave up 6 bases and V 3 bases, and 8 bases lay outside the gene matches. Germline CDR1 is SGHRS and CDR2 is YFSETQ. CDR3 bases: TGCGCCAGCAGCTCGACAGGGCCTTGGGATGGCTACACCTTC. This translates into CASSSTGPWDGYTF.

This chain connects TRBV5-6 to TRBJ2-5; D uncertain. Per the germline V gene, CDR1 is SGHDT and CDR2 is YYEEEE. V dropped 1 base and J dropped 4 bases, with 8 bases sitting between them. The CDR3 is 13 residues long. The CDR3 loop is CASSLLRGETQYF. CDR3 DNA: TGTGCCAGCAGCTTGCTGAGAGGAGAGACCCAGTACTTC.

This clone was counted a single time. The chain uses TRBV4-2 and TRBJ1-3, with D possibly being TRBD1 (6 bases). With 0 bases removed from V and 2 bases from J, the gap between germline ends came to 11 bases. This CDR3 region has 16 residues. Germline loops: CDR1 LGHNA, CDR2 YNFKEQ. The CDR3 here is CASSQDRWGPGNTIYF. CDR3 nucleotides: TGTGCCAGCAGCCAAGATAGATGGGGGCCTGGAAACACCATATATTTT.

This chain uses TRBV4-1 with TRBJ2-5; TRBD1 matches 7 bases. J gave up 4 bases and V 6 bases, and 8 bases lay outside the gene matches. The CDR3 loop spans 14 amino acids. Germline V gene sequence: CDR1 MGHRA, CDR2 YSYEKL. The CDR3: CASSHDRAPETQYF. CDR3 sequence (DNA): TGCGCCAGCAGTCACGACAGGGCCCCAGAGACCCAGTACTTC.

This clone appeared a few times. The rearrangement uses TRBV5-1 and TRBJ1-6; D is uncertain. This CDR3 comprises 12 residues. Germline CDR1 and CDR2: SGHRS and YFSETQ. Between the trimmed V and J ends, which lost 4 bases and 15 bases, there was a span of 14 bases. The CDR3 sequence is CASSPNGGLLHF. The CDR3, as DNA: TGCGCCAGCAGCCCGAACGGCGGCCTCCTCCACTTT.

V gene TRBV12-3 or TRBV12-4 combines with J gene TRBJ2-5; perhaps TRBD2 as D (6 bases). CDR3 size: 13 residues. V was cut by 3 bases and J by 4 bases, with 9 bases left in between. Written as DNA, the CDR3 is TGTGCCAGCAGTTTGGGAGGAATAGAGACCCAGTACTTC. Amino acids: CASSLGGIETQYF.

V and J are TRBV7-2 and TRBJ1-4; 7 positions agree with TRBD1. This CDR3 is built from 14 residues. The V and J ends lost 5 bases and 6 bases, in that order; junction bases with no gene match: 6. The germline gives CDR1 SGHTA, CDR2 FQGNSA. As DNA, the CDR3 is TGTGCCAGCAGCCCAGACAGGGTGGATGAAAAACTGTTTTTT. This sequence encodes CASSPDRVDEKLFF. Full variable domain (remainder filled in from reference TRBV7-2 and TRBJ1-4): GAGVSQSPSNKVTEKGKDVELRCDPISGHTALYWYRQSLGQGLEFLIYFQGNSAPDKSGLPSDRFSAERTGGSVSTLTIQRTQQEDSAVYLCASSPDRVDEKLFFGSGTQLSVL.

The chain joins TRBV11-2 to TRBJ2-1, with 7 positions matching TRBD1. Germline lookup yields CDR1 SGHAT and CDR2 FQNNGV. CDR3 length: 14 amino acids. V lost 4 bases, J lost 4 bases, and 4 bases stayed unmatched. The CDR3 loop is CASSSRTGYNEQFF. CDR3 in DNA: TGTGCCAGCAGCTCCCGGACAGGATACAATGAGCAGTTCTTC.

Only a few counts were recorded for this clone. The V and J genes are TRBV5-6 and TRBJ2-2; 7 bases are a match to TRBD1. The V gene's germline CDR1 is SGHDT and CDR2 YYEEEE. Trimming at V came to 6 bases and at J to 0 bases, leaving 17 bases not matched to a gene. The CDR3 totals 19 residues. The CDR3 sequence: CASTTFRLDRPSNTGELFF. The CDR3 coding sequence is TGTGCCAGCACCACCTTTCGTTTGGACAGGCCGTCGAACACCGGGGAGCTGTTTTTT.

The chain carries TRBV10-3 and TRBJ1-2; 8 bases agree with TRBD1. Trimming cost V 6 bases and J 4 bases; bases outside gene matches: 10. This CDR3 has 15 amino acids. Germline V gene sequence: CDR1 ENHRY, CDR2 SYGVKD. The CDR3 loop reads CAIRGGTGFGYGYTF. As DNA, the CDR3 is TGTGCCATCAGGGGGGGGACAGGCTTCGGCTATGGCTACACCTTC.

V usage is TRBV24-1 and J usage is TRBJ2-5, with a tentative D call TRBD1 (5 bases). Germline loops: CDR1 KGHDR, CDR2 SFDVKD. Trimming stripped 1 base from V and 3 bases from J, with 11 bases between. The CDR3 is made up of 15 amino acids. CDR3 loop: CATSDFSAGKETQYF. CDR3 DNA: TGTGCCACCAGTGATTTTAGTGCAGGGAAAGAGACCCAGTACTTC.

The chain recombines TRBV2 with TRBJ1-4, with 12 bases aligning to TRBD1. CDR1 is SNHLY, CDR2 FYNNEI, per germline. The CDR3 sequence is 19 residues long. Trimming removed 4 bases from V and 6 bases from J; junction bases left unmatched: 15. The CDR3 coding sequence is TGTGCCAGCAGTGCAAGGGACAGGGGGCGCTTAATGATTCATGAAAAACTGTTTTTT. Protein product: CASSARDRGRLMIHEKLFF.

The chain has TRBV6-2 or TRBV6-3 and TRBJ2-2, with D perhaps matching TRBD2 (6 bases). CDR3 size: 14 residues. The V end was cut by 2 bases, the J end by 7 bases, with 11 bases between. From germline, CDR1 is MNHEY and CDR2 SVGEGT. CDR3 amino acids: CASSYRGGSGELFF. DNA for the CDR3: TGTGCCAGCAGTTACAGGGGAGGTAGCGGGGAGCTGTTTTTT.

The rearrangement joins TRBV27 to TRBJ1-6; D is possibly TRBD1 (5 bases). V gave up 0 bases and J gave up 7 bases, with 13 bases separating them. CDR1 is MNHEY, CDR2 SMNVEV, per germline (reference sequence). The CDR3 has 16 residues. The CDR3 region is CASSLSGPYFNSPLHF. As DNA, the CDR3 is TGTGCCAGCAGTTTATCGGGGCCTTACTTCAATTCACCCCTCCACTTT.

This clone was detected only a few times. The J gene is TRBJ1-2, the V gene TRBV3-1 (or the pseudogene TRBV3-2), with D perhaps matching TRBD1 (6 bases). The CDR3 has 13 residues. V was clipped by 3 bases and J by 4 bases, with 9 bases between them. CDR1 is LGHDT, CDR2 YNNKEL, per germline (reference sequence). The CDR3 DNA sequence: TGTGCCAGCAGCCACGACAGGACCTATGGCTACACCTTC. Translation gives CASSHDRTYGYTF.

The chain links TRBV28 to TRBJ2-3; 7 bases agree with TRBD1. Germline lookup yields CDR1 MDHEN and CDR2 SYDVKM. The CDR3 length is 16 residues. Trimming removed 3 bases from V and 4 bases from J; junction bases left unmatched: 10. CDR3 DNA sequence: TGTGCCAGCAGTTTTTCAAGACTACAGGGGTCAGATACGCAGTATTTT. Its protein is CASSFSRLQGSDTQYF.

V usage is TRBV6-2 or TRBV6-3 and J usage is TRBJ1-5; the match to TRBD1 covers 10 bases. This CDR3 spans 16 amino acids. CDR1 and CDR2 (germline): MNHEY, SVGEGT. V shed 5 bases and J 3 bases; nucleotides not matched to a gene: 7. CDR3 amino acids: CASSPRQGAYNQPQHF. The CDR3 DNA sequence: TGTGCCAGCAGTCCCAGACAGGGGGCCTACAATCAGCCCCAGCATTTT.

The V and J genes are TRBV7-3 and TRBJ2-1; TRBD1 matches 9 bases. The V gene's germline CDR1 is SGHTA and CDR2 FQGTGA. V lost 5 bases and J lost 6; bases outside the gene matches: 5. The CDR3 extends over 14 amino acids. Here the CDR3 DNA reads TGTGCCAGCAGCCCAGGACAGGGGCTCAATGAGCAGTTCTTC. Translation gives CASSPGQGLNEQFF.

The chain couples TRBV5-4 to TRBJ2-1; TRBD2 agrees at 12 bases. The CDR3 totals 14 residues. Germline V gene data show CDR1 as SGHNT and CDR2 as YYREEE (reference sequence). Germline trimming cut 4 bases from V and 7 bases from J; bases unmatched to any gene: 3. The CDR3 reads CASSLAGGENEQFF. CDR3 coding DNA: TGTGCCAGCAGCCTAGCGGGAGGGGAGAATGAGCAGTTCTTC. Drawing the rest from reference TRBV5-4 and TRBJ2-1, the complete variable domain is ETGVTQSPTHLIKTRGQQVTLRCSSQSGHNTVSWYQQALGQGPQFIFQYYREEENGRGNFPPRFSGLQFPNYSSELNVNALELDDSALYLCASSLAGGENEQFFGPGTRLTVL.